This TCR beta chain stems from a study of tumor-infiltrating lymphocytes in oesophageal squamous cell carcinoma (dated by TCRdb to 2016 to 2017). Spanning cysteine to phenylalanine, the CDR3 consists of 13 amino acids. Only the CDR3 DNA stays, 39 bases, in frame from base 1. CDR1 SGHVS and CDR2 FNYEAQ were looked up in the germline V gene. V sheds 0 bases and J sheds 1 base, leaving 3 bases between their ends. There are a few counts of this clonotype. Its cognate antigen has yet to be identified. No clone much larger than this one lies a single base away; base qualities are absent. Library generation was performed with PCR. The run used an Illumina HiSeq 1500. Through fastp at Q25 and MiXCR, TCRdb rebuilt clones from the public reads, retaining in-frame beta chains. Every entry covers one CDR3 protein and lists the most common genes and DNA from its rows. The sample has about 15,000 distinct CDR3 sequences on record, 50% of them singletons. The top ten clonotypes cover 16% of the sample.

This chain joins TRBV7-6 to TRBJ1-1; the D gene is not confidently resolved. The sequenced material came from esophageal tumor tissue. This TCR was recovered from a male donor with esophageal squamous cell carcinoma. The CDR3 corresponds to CASSLAGNTEAFF. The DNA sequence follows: TGTGCCAGCAGCTTAGCTGGGAACACTGAAGCTTTCTTT. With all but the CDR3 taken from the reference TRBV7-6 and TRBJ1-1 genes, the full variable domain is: GAGVSQSPRYKVTKRGQDVALRCDPISGHVSLYWYRQALGQGPEFLTYFNYEAQQDKSGLPNDRFSAERPEGSISTLTIQRTEQRDSAMYRCASSLAGNTEAFFGQGTRLTVV.